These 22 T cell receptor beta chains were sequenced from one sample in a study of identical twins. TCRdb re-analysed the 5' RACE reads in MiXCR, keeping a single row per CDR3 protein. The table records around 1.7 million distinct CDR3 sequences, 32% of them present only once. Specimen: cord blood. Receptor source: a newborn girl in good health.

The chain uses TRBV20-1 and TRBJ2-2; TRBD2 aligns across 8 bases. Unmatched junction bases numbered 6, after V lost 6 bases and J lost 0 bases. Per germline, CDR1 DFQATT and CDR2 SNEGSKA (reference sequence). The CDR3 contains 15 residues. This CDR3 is CSATRGGPNTGELFF. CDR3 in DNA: TGCAGTGCCACACGCGGGGGGCCGAACACCGGGGAGCTGTTTTTT.

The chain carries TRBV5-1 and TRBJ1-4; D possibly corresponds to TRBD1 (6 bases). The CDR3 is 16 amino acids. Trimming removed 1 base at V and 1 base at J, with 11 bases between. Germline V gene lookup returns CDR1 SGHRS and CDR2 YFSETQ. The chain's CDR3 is CASSLTGKLTNEKLFF. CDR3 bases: TGCGCCAGCAGCTTGACAGGGAAGTTAACTAATGAAAAACTGTTTTTT.

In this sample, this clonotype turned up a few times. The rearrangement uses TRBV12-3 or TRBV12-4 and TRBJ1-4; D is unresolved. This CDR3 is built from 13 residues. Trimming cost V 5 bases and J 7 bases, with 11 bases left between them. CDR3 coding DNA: TGTGCCAGCAGTGGGAGAATGGGTGAAAAACTGTTTTTT. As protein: CASSGRMGEKLFF.

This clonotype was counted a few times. The CDR3 reads CATSRAAAMTGNTEAFF. The CDR3 DNA reads as TGTGCCACCAGCAGAGCCGCGGCTATGACAGGGAACACTGAAGCTTTCTTT. The V and J genes are TRBV15 and TRBJ1-1, with D perhaps TRBD1 (6 bases). The CDR3 contains 17 residues. Trimming took 1 base from V and 1 from J, leaving 16 bases between them. Germline lookup yields CDR1 LNHNV and CDR2 YYDKDF (reference sequence). The variable domain in full, with the rest retrieved from reference TRBV15 and TRBJ1-1, is DAMVIQNPRYQVTQFGKPVTLSCSQTLNHNVMYWYQQKSSQAPKLLFHYYDKDFNNEADTPDNFQSRRPNTSFCFLDIRSPGLGDTAMYLCATSRAAAMTGNTEAFFGQGTRLTVV.

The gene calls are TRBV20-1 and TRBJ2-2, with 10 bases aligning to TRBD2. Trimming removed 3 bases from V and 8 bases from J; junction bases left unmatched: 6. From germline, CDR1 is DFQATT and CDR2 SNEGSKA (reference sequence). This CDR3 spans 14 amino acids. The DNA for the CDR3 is TGCAGTGCTAGGCCCAGCGGGAGGGATGGGGAGCTGTTTTTT. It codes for CSARPSGRDGELFF.

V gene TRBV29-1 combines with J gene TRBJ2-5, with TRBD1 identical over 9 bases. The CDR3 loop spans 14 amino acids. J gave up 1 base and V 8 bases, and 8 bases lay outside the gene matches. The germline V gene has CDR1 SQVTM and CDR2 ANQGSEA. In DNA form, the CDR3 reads TGCAGCACCGGGACAGGGTCAATCCAAGAGACCCAGTACTTC. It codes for CSTGTGSIQETQYF. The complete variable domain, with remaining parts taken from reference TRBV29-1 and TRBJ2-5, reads SAVISQKPSRDICQRGTSLTIQCQVDSQVTMMFWYRQQPGQSLTLIATANQGSEATYESGFVIDKFPISRPNLTFSTLTVSNMSPEDSSIYLCSTGTGSIQETQYFGPGTRLLVL.

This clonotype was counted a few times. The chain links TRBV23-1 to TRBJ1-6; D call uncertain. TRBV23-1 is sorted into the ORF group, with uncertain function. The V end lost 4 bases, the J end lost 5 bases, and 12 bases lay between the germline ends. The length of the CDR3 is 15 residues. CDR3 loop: CASSPGRTDNSPLHF. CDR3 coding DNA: TGCGCCAGCAGTCCCGGGAGAACTGATAATTCACCCCTCCACTTT.

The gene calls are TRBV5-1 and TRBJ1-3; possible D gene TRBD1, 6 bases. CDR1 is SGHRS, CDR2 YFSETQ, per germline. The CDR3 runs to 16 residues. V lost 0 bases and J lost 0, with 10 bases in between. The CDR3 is CASSLAGGGSGNTIYF. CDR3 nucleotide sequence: TGCGCCAGCAGCTTGGCCGGGGGCGGCTCTGGAAACACCATATATTTT.

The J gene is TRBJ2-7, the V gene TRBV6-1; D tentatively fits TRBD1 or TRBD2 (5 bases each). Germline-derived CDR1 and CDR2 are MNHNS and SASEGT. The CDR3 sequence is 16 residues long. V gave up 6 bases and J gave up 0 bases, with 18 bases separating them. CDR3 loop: CASSALMGTASYEQYF. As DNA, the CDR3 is TGTGCCAGCAGCGCCCTGATGGGGACGGCCTCCTACGAGCAGTACTTC.

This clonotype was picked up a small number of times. CDR3 sequence: CASSLRPTGPRYEQYF. The CDR3 DNA is TGTGCCAGCAGTCTGAGGCCGACAGGGCCCCGTTACGAGCAGTACTTC. The chain uses TRBV28 and TRBJ2-7; 7 bases fit TRBD1. CDR1 MDHEN and CDR2 SYDVKM come from the germline V gene. This CDR3 is 16 amino acids long. V shed 5 bases, J shed 4 bases, and the junction held 14 bases outside the gene matches.

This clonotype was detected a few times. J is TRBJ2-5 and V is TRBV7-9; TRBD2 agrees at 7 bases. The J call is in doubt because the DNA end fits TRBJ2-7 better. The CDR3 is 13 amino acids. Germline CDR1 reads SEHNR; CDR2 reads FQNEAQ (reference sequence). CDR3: CASSLEASGEQYF. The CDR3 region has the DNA TGTGCCAGCAGCTTGGAGGCTAGCGGCGAGCAGTACTTC.

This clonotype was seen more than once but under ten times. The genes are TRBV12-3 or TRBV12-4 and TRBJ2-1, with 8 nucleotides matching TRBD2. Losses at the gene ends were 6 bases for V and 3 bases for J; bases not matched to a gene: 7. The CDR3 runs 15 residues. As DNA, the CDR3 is TGTGCCAGCAGCCTTAGGACTAGCAACTACAATGAGCAGTTCTTC. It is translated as CASSLRTSNYNEQFF.

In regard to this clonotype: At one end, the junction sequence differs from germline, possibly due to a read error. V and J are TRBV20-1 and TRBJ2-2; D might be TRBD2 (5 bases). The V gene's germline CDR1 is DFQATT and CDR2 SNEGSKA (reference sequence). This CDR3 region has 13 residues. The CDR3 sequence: CSAPHRNTGELFF. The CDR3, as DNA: TGCAGTGCGCCCCACCGGAACACCGGGGAGTTGTTTTTT.

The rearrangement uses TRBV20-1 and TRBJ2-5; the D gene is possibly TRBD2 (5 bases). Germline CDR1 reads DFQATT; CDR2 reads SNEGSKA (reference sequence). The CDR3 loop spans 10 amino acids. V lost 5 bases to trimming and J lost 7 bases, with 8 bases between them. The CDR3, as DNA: TGCAGTGCTTTCCGGGGGACCCAGTACTTC. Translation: CSAFRGTQYF.

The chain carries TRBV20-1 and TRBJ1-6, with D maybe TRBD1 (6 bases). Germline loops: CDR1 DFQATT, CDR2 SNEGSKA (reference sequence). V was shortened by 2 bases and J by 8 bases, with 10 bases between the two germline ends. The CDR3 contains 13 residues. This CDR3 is CSARQGIYSPLHF. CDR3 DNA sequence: TGCAGTGCTAGACAGGGGATATATTCACCCCTCCACTTT.

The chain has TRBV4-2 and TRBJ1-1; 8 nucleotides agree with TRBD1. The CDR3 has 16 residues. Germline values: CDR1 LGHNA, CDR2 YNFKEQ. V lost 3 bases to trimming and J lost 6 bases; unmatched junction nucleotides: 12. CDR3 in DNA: TGTGCCAGCAGCCAGCAAGAGGGGCAGGGGGCATCTGAAGCTTTCTTT. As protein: CASSQQEGQGASEAFF.

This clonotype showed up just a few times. CDR3 residues: CASSPRGRRSLTDTQYF. CDR3 in DNA: TGTGCCAGCAGCCCCCGGGGCCGGAGGTCCTTGACAGATACGCAGTATTTT. The gene calls are TRBV28 and TRBJ2-3, with D possibly being TRBD1 or TRBD2 (5 bases each). V was pared by 6 bases and J by 3 bases, with 22 bases between. The CDR3 loop spans 17 amino acids. Per germline, CDR1 MDHEN and CDR2 SYDVKM.

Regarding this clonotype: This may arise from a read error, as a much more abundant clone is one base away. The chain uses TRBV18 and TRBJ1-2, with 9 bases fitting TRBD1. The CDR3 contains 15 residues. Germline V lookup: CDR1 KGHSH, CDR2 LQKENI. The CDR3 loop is CASSPRDRDLYSYTF. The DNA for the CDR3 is TGTGCCAGCTCACCCCGGGACAGGGATCTCTATAGCTACACCTTC.

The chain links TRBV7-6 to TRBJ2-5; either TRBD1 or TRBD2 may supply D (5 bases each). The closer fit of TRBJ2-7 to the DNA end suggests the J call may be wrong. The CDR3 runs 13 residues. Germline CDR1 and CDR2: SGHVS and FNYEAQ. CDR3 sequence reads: CAGASGHINEQYF. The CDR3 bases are TGTGCCGGCGCCTCGGGGCACATCAACGAGCAGTACTTC.

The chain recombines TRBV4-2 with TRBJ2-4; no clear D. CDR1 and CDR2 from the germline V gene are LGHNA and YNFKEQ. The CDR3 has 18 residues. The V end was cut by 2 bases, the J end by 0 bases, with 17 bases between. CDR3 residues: CASSQKKASLLAKNIQYF. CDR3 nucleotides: TGTGCCAGCAGCCAAAAAAAAGCCAGTTTGCTAGCCAAAAACATTCAGTACTTC.

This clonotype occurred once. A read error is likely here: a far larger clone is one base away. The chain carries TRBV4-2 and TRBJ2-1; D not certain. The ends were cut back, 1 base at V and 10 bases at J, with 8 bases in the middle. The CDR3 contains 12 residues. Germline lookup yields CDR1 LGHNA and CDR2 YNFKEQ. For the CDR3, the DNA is TGTGCCAGCAGCCAAGCCAATTACGAGCAGTTCTTC. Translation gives CASSQANYEQFF.

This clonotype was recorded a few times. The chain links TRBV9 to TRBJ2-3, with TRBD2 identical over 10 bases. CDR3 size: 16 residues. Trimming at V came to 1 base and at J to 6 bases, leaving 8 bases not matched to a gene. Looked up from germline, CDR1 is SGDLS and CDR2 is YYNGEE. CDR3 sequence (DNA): TGTGCCAGCAGCGTATTGGTTCTAGCGGGAGCCGATACGCAGTATTTT. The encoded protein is CASSVLVLAGADTQYF.